Sequencing of this T cell receptor beta chain was carried out in a study of neurological immune-mediated disorders (dated by TCRdb to between 2018 and 2021). With regard to the full study: Peripheral blood TCR-beta repertoires from patients with HTLV-I-associated myelopathy (HAM/TSP), patients with multiple sclerosis, and healthy controls were compared in the study using UMI-based sequencing. The roughly 99 TCR-beta libraries covered PBMC samples along with longitudinal samples, technical triplicates, and paired sorted CD4+ and CD8+ T-cell subsets. Each longitudinal HAM/TSP and healthy donor was sampled at 3 time-points spaced at roughly 3-45 month intervals. The cohort included approximately 68 subjects: some 15 with HAM/TSP, around 34 with multiple sclerosis, and about 20 healthy controls.

To synthesize cDNA, template-switch 5'RACE was performed with a primer carrying a 10-nucleotide random unique molecular identifier so that each TCR transcript was tagged. Every sequencing run covered 15-18 subjects and yielded more than 160 million TCR-beta sequences. Total RNA was extracted with the RNeasy kit. Using the KAPA Real-time Library Amplification kit, TCR-beta VDJ regions were amplified with primers for the TCR constant region and the 5'RACE anchor. A first PCR added sample indexes and Illumina adaptors, and a second PCR then raised library yield. After Ampure bead purification, the roughly 650 bp TCR product was size-selected on a 2% E-gel SizeSelection system. Before pooling, library quality was assessed on a Bioanalyzer, concentration was determined with Qubit, and library quantification was performed with the Kapa Library Quantification kit. Paired-end 2 x 150 bp sequencing of the libraries was performed on an Illumina HiSeq 2500. To increase sequence diversity, about 25-31% phiX was spiked into each library pool. The original pipeline was this. Quality-filtered reads were processed with the UMI-based MiGEC pipeline, which removed over 75% of raw TCR sequences during error correction. IMGT germline references were used for aligning VDJ genes, and each clonotype was defined as a unique CDR3 amino acid sequence together with its V-J genes. Clonal expansion, Shannon diversity and CDR3 relatedness were evaluated with VDJtools (CalcPairwiseDistances, ClusterSamples), while phylogenetic trees were built in CLCbio workbench. Clones with at least 8 unique UMIs were defined as expanded, with this threshold being based on coefficient-of-variation modelling across technical triplicates. Starting from the raw public reads, TCRdb applied fastp trimming at Q25, assembled clones with MiXCR and retained in-frame beta chains. Every distinct CDR3 protein forms one entry, paired with its most common genes and DNA. The V and J calls shown here were made by TCRdb, not taken from the authors' results. For this sample there are 84,000 or so distinct CDR3 sequences; approximately 13% appear just once. Clones ranked in the top ten supply roughly 5% of the sample.

The sample's time point label is to be understood as: longitudinal time-point 2. For the unsorted PBMC libraries, 2 million PBMCs were stored in RNAlater at -80 degrees C until RNA extraction and were used to generate the libraries. Peripheral blood was subjected to Ficoll-Hypaque density gradient centrifugation to isolate PBMCs, which were then cryopreserved in liquid nitrogen. From the cysteine through the phenylalanine, the CDR3 covers 16 amino acids. Only CDR3 DNA remains: 48 bases, in frame from the first base. In the germline V gene (reference sequence), CDR1 corresponds to DFQATT and CDR2 to SNEGSKA. Germline trimming amounts to 3 bases on V and 6 bases on J, with 10 as the count of junction bases outside the gene matches. On the study overall, not on this receptor specifically: TCR clonal expansion was highest in HAM/TSP patients and lowest in MS patients, with MS patients falling below even healthy controls. No identical CDR3 amino acid sequences were found to be shared among expanded clones across subjects, suggesting that TCR-beta repertoires were private in all groups.

This clonotype has at least ten counts. Its antigen target is currently unknown. One base away there is no much larger clone; base qualities are not given. Sequencing input: PBMCs. This receptor was identified in a female donor with HTLV-1-associated myelopathy (HAM/TSP). The rearrangement combines TRBV20-1 with TRBJ2-1, and 11 junctional nucleotides match TRBD2. CDR3 sequence: CSARDPLAGVSNEQFF. The DNA sequence is as follows: TGCAGTGCTAGGGACCCACTAGCGGGGGTGAGCAATGAGCAGTTCTTC.